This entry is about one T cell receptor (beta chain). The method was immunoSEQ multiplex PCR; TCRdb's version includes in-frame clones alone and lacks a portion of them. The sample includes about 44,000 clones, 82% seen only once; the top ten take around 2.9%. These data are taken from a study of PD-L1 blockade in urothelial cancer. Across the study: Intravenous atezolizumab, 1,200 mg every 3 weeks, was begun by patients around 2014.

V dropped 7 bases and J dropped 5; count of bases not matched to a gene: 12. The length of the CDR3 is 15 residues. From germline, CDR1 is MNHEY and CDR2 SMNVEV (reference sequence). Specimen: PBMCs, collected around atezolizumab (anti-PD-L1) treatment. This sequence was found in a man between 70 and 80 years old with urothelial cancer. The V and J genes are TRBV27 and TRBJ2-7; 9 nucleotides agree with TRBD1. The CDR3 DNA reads TGTGCCAGCACGACGATGGACAGGGGAGGTAACGAGCAGTACTTC. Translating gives CASTTMDRGGNEQYF.